Each of the 13 T cell receptor beta chains below was sequenced from the same sample in a study of blood T cell repertoires in COVID-19. Measured with immunoSEQ multiplex PCR; TCRdb has only the in-frame clones, and not every one. The table lists about 280,000 clones, roughly 88% of them singletons. Material: peripheral blood. The receptors originated from a man between 18 and 35 years old with active or convalescent COVID-19.

This chain joins TRBV6-5 and TRBJ2-3; D may be TRBD2 (6 bases). Trimming took off 2 bases at V and 1 base at J, with 13 bases between the two ends. This CDR3 has 16 residues. Looked up from germline, CDR1 is MNHEY and CDR2 is SVGAGI. CDR3 DNA sequence: TGTGCCAGCAGTTACGAGGTCACGGGGGGCACAGATACGCAGTATTTT. The encoded protein is CASSYEVTGGTDTQYF.

The CDR3 loop reads CASRRTVNTEAFF. In DNA, the CDR3 is TGTGCCAGCAGAAGAACTGTGAACACTGAAGCTTTCTTT. The gene calls are TRBV6-5 and TRBJ1-1; D unclear. The CDR3 covers 13 residues. Germline loops: CDR1 MNHEY, CDR2 SVGAGI. V lost 6 bases and J 0 bases, leaving 8 bases between the germline ends.

The rearrangement joins TRBV5-1 to TRBJ1-3; D not resolved. Looked up from germline, CDR1 is SGHRS and CDR2 is YFSETQ. Trimming shortened V by 1 base and J by 1 base, and 6 bases separated the two germline ends. This CDR3 has 14 amino acids. The CDR3 spells CASSLHFSGNTIYF. The CDR3 region has the DNA TGCGCCAGCAGCTTGCACTTTTCTGGAAACACCATATATTTT.

The chain employs TRBV13 and TRBJ2-1, with no clear D. This CDR3 contains 13 residues. Per the germline V gene, CDR1 is PRHDT and CDR2 is FYEKMQ (reference sequence). V lost 3 bases to trimming and J lost 4 bases, with 7 bases between them. CDR3 protein: CASSLNRYNEQFF. The CDR3 DNA is TGTGCCAGCAGCTTGAACAGATACAATGAGCAGTTCTTC. Full variable domain (outside the CDR3, taken from reference TRBV13 and TRBJ2-1): AAGVIQSPRHLIKEKRETATLKCYPIPRHDTVYWYQQGPGQDPQFLISFYEKMQSDKGSIPDRFSAQQFSDYHSELNMSSLELGDSALYFCASSLNRYNEQFFGPGTRLTVL.

This chain joins TRBV12-3 or TRBV12-4 and TRBJ1-2; a weak D match, TRBD1 (6 bases). Trimming cost V 5 bases and J 6 bases, with 13 bases left between them. The CDR3 consists of 13 residues. The CDR3: CASSTDRTHGYTF. CDR3 bases: TGTGCCAGCAGTACCGACAGGACCCATGGCTACACCTTC.

Only a few counts were recorded for this clone. The chain links TRBV6-1 to TRBJ1-6; maybe TRBD1 (6 bases). This CDR3 is 16 amino acids long. Germline V gene lookup returns CDR1 MNHNS and CDR2 SASEGT. Trimming stripped 1 base from V and 11 bases from J, with 18 bases between. CDR3: CASSEERGTRGAPLHF. The DNA for the CDR3 is TGTGCCAGCAGTGAAGAGAGGGGGACACGGGGAGCACCCCTCCACTTT.

The CDR3 region has the DNA TGTGCCAGCAGACCCGACAGGGGCCCCGGGGTCCTCTATGGCTACACCTTC. The encoded protein is CASRPDRGPGVLYGYTF. V usage is TRBV27 and J usage is TRBJ1-2, with 8 bases lining up with TRBD1. CDR1 and CDR2 (germline): MNHEY, SMNVEV (reference sequence). V shed 6 bases and J 4 bases; nucleotides not matched to a gene: 16. This CDR3 is built from 17 residues.

The chain combines TRBV29-1 with TRBJ2-2, with TRBD1 as a possible D gene (5 bases). The CDR3 has 16 residues. Per germline, CDR1 SQVTM and CDR2 ANQGSEA. Deletions cut 0 bases from V and 6 bases from J, with 17 bases between. The CDR3 region has the DNA TGCAGCGTTGAAGATCGGATGGGGCGGTCGGCCGGGGAGCTGTTTTTT. Amino acids: CSVEDRMGRSAGELFF.

This chain links TRBV7-9 with TRBJ2-5; TRBD1 is a possible D gene (8 bases). Germline V gene data show CDR1 as SEHNR and CDR2 as FQNEAQ (reference sequence). This CDR3 comprises 14 residues. The ends were cut back, 5 bases at V and 4 bases at J, with 14 bases in the middle. CDR3 DNA sequence: TGTGCCAGCAGCCCAACAGGGGGGGGAGAGACCCAGTACTTC. This codes for CASSPTGGGETQYF.

V gene TRBV3-1 (or the pseudogene TRBV3-2) combines with J gene TRBJ1-2, with 10 bases identical to TRBD1. The CDR3 loop spans 16 amino acids. Germline values: CDR1 LGHDT, CDR2 YNNKEL (reference sequence). J gave up 8 bases and V 4 bases, and 13 bases lay outside the gene matches. This chain's CDR3 is CASSPRDRGYSTGYTF. As DNA, the CDR3 is TGTGCCAGCAGCCCTCGGGACAGGGGATATAGTACGGGCTACACCTTC.

The chain has TRBV6-5 and TRBJ1-5, with D hard to call. The CDR3 is made up of 14 amino acids. The V gene's germline CDR1 is MNHEY and CDR2 SVGAGI. Trimming stripped 6 bases from V and 2 bases from J, with 11 bases between. CDR3 amino acids: CASRAGSGNQPQHF. In DNA, the CDR3 is TGTGCCAGCAGGGCGGGGAGCGGCAATCAGCCCCAGCATTTT.

The chain couples TRBV6-2 or TRBV6-3 to TRBJ2-3, with D perhaps TRBD1 (5 bases). The CDR3 loop spans 15 amino acids. Trimming took off 5 bases at V and 10 bases at J, with 22 bases between the two ends. Germline values: CDR1 MNHEY, CDR2 SVGEGT. The CDR3: CASSTQWPSSRAQYF. The CDR3 coding sequence is TGTGCCAGCAGTACACAGTGGCCCTCTTCCAGGGCGCAGTATTTT.

The genes are TRBV10-1 and TRBJ2-3; 8 bases fit TRBD2. Germline V lookup: CDR1 WNHNN, CDR2 SYGVQD (reference sequence). With 4 bases clipped from V and 0 bases from J, the junction kept 9 bases outside the gene matches. The CDR3 covers 17 residues. The CDR3 reads CASSGDGGGSSTDTQYF. CDR3 nucleotides: TGCGCCAGCAGTGGAGACGGGGGGGGTTCCAGCACAGATACGCAGTATTTT.